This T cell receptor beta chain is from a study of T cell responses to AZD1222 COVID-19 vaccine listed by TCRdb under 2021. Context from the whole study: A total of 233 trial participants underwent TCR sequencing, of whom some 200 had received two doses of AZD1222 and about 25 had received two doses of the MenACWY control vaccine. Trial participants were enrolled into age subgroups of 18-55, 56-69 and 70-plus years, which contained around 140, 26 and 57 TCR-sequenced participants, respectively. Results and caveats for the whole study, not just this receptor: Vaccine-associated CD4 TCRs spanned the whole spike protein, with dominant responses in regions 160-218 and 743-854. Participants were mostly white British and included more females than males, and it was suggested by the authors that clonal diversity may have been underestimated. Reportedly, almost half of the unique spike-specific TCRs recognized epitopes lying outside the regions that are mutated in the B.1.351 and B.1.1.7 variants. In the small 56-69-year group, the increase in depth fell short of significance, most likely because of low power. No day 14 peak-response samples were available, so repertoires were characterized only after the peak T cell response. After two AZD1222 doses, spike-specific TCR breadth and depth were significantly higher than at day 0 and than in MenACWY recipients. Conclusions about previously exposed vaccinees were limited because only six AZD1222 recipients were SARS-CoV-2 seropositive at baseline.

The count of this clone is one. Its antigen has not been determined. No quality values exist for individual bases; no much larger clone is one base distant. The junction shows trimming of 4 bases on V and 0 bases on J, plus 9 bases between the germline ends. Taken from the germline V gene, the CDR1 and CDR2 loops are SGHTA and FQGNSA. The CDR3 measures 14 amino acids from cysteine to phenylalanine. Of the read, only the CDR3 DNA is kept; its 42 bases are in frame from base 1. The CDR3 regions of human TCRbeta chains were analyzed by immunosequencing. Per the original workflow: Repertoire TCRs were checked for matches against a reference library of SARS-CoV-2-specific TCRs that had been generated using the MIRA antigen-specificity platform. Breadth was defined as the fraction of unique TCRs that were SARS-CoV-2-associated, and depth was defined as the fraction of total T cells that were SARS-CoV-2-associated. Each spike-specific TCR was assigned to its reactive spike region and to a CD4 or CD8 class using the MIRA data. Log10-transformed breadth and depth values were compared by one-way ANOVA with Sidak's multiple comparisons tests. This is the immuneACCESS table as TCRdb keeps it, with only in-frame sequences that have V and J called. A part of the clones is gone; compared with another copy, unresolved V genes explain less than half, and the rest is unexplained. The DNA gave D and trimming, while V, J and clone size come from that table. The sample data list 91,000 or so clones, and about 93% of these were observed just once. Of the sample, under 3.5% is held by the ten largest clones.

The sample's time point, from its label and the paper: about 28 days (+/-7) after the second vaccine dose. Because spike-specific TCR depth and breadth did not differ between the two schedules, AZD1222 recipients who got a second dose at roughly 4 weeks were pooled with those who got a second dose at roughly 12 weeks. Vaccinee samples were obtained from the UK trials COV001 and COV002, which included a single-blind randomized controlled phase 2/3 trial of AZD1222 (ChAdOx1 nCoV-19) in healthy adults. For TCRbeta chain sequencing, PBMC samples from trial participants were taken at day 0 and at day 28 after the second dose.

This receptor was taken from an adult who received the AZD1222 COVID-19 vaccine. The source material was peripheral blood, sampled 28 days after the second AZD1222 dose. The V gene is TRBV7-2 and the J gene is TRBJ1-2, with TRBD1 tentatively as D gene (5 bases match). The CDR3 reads CASSWGRTNYGYTF. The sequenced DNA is TGTGCCAGCAGCTGGGGACGGACTAACTATGGCTACACCTTC.